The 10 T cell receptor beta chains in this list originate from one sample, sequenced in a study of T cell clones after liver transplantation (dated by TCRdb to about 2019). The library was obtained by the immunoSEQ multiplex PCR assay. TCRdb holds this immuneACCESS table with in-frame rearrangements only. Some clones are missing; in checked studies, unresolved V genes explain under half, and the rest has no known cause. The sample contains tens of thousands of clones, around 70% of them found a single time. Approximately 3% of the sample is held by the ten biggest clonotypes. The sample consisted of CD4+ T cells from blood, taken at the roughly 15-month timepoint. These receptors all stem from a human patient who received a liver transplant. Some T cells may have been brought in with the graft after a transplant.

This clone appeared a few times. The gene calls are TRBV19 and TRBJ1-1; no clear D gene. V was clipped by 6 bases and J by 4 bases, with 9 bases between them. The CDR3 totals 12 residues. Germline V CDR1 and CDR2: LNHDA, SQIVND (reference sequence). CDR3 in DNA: TGTGCCAGTAGCGGTATTGGCACTGAAGCTTTCTTT. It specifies CASSGIGTEAFF.

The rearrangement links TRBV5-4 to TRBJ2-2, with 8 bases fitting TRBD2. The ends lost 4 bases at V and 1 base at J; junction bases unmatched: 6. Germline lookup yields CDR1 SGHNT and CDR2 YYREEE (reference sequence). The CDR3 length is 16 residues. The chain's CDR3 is CASSPGGVVNTGELFF. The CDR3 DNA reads TGTGCCAGCAGCCCGGGGGGGGTTGTGAACACCGGGGAGCTGTTTTTT.

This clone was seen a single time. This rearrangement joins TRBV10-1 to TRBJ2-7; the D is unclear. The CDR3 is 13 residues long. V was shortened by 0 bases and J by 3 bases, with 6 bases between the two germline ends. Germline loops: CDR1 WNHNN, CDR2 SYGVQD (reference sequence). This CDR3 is CASSESAHYEQYF. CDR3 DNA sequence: TGCGCCAGCAGTGAGTCGGCCCACTACGAGCAGTACTTC.

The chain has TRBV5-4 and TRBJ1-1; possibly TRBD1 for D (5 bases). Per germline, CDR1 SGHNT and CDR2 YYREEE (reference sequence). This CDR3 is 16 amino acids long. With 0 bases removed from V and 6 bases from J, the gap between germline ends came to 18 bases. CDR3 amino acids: CASSLEGFRGWPEAFF. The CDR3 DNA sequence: TGTGCCAGCAGCTTGGAAGGCTTCCGGGGGTGGCCTGAAGCTTTCTTT.

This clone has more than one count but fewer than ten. This CDR3 is CASSPRAGLTGELFF. CDR3 DNA: TGTGCCAGCAGTCCCCGGGCCGGGCTCACCGGGGAGCTGTTTTTT. V gene TRBV7-2 combines with J gene TRBJ2-2; D remains ambiguous. Germline CDR1 and CDR2: SGHTA and FQGNSA. The CDR3 runs to 15 residues. The V end was cut by 6 bases, the J end by 4 bases, with 15 bases between.

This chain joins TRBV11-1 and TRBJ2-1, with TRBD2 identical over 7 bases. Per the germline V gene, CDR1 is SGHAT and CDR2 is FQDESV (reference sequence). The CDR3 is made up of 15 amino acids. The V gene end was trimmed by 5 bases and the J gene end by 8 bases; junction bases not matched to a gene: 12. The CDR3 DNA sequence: TGTGCCAGCAGCCCGGTGGGGGGGGAATTCTATGAGCAGTTCTTC. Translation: CASSPVGGEFYEQFF.

Written as DNA, the CDR3 is TGTGCCACCAGCAGAGATTCGGCGGGGGTGACCGGGGAGCTGTTTTTT. Its translation: CATSRDSAGVTGELFF. The V and J genes are TRBV15 and TRBJ2-2, with 7 bases identical to TRBD2. This CDR3 is built from 16 residues. The germline gives CDR1 LNHNV, CDR2 YYDKDF (reference sequence). With 0 bases clipped from V and 5 bases from J, the junction kept 6 bases outside the gene matches.

DNA of the CDR3: TGTGCCAGCAGCCAAGTAGAGGCTAGCGGACAAGAGACCCAGTACTTC. It translates to CASSQVEASGQETQYF. The chain employs TRBV4-2 and TRBJ2-5, with 7 bases that match TRBD2. The V and J ends lost 1 base and 2 bases, in that order; junction bases with no gene match: 7. The CDR3 sequence is 16 residues long. CDR1 is LGHNA, CDR2 YNFKEQ, per germline.

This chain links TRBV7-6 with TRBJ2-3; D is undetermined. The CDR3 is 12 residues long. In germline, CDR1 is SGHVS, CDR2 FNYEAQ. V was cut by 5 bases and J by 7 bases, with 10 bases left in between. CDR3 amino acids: CASSPDRYTQYF. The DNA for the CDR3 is TGTGCCAGCAGCCCGGACCGGTATACGCAGTATTTT.

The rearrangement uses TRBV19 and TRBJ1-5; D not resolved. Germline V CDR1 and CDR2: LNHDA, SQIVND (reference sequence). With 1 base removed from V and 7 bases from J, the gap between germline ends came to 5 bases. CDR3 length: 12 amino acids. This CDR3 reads CASSIVGQPQHF. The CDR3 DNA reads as TGTGCCAGTAGTATAGTCGGGCAGCCCCAGCATTTT.